What follows are 7 T cell receptor beta chains derived from one specimen sequenced in a study of T and B cells in COVID-19 patients. Blood genomic DNA input for TRB amplification was 250-500 ng. BIOMED2 TRB-A/B primer pools were used in multiplex TRB PCR. TCRdb reprocessed the multiplex PCR reads via MiXCR and lists one record per CDR3 protein. The sample contains 4,000 to 5,500 distinct CDR3 sequences, around a fifth of which appear only once. Sequenced: blood. These receptors came from a human donor with active COVID-19.

By its share, this clonotype is medium-sized. V gene TRBV30 combines with J gene TRBJ1-2, with D hard to call. V lost 2 bases, J lost 4 bases, and 11 bases lay in between. Germline-derived CDR1 and CDR2 are GTSNPN and SVGIG (reference sequence). This CDR3 region has 13 residues. The CDR3, as DNA: TGTGCCTGGAGTTCCGACGGACTCTATGGCTACACCTTC. Residues: CAWSSDGLYGYTF. Based on the CDR3 plus reference TRBV30 and TRBJ1-2, the full variable domain is SQTIHQWPATLVQPVGSPLSLECTVEGTSNPNLYWYRQAAGRGLQLLFYSVGIGQISSEVPQNLSASRPQDRQFILSSKKLLLSDSGFYLCAWSSDGLYGYTFGSGTRLTVV.

The chain recombines TRBV28 with TRBJ1-2; D ambiguous. This CDR3 region has 15 residues. Germline V gene sequence: CDR1 MDHEN, CDR2 SYDVKM. V was cut by 7 bases and J by 0 bases, with 15 bases left in between. The CDR3 sequence is CASITTGRSNYGYTF. For the CDR3, the DNA is TGTGCCAGCATTACAACTGGCAGATCTAACTATGGCTACACCTTC.

This clonotype is large within its sample. V and J are TRBV30 and TRBJ2-2, with 8 bases aligning to TRBD2. CDR1 is GTSNPN and CDR2 is SVGIG in the germline V gene (reference sequence). The trim removed 1 base at V and 0 bases at J, leaving 1 base unmatched. This CDR3 is built from 15 residues. CDR3 DNA sequence: TGTGCCTGGAGTGAAGCGGGGGCGAACACCGGGGAGCTGTTTTTT. It is translated as CAWSEAGANTGELFF.

By share, this clonotype ranks as large. The V gene is TRBV19, the J gene TRBJ2-7; no firm D call. The CDR3 has 12 amino acids. V lost 5 bases to trimming and J lost 3 bases, with 8 bases between them. Per germline, CDR1 LNHDA and CDR2 SQIVND (reference sequence). CDR3 DNA sequence: TGTGCCAGTAGTTCAGGCTTCTACGAGCAGTACTTC. Translating gives CASSSGFYEQYF.

In this sample, this clonotype turned up many times. The V and J genes are TRBV19 and TRBJ2-1; 8 nucleotides agree with TRBD2. The germline CDR1 and CDR2 sequences are LNHDA and SQIVND (reference sequence). The CDR3 runs to 21 residues. V lost 3 bases and J lost 4; bases outside the gene matches: 23. In DNA, the CDR3 is TGTGCCAGTAGTATTCGAGGGGTGGCCGGACTAGCCCCACTGTTATACAATGAGCAGTTCTTC. It encodes CASSIRGVAGLAPLLYNEQFF. Full variable domain (outside the CDR3, taken from reference TRBV19 and TRBJ2-1): DGGITQSPKYLFRKEGQNVTLSCEQNLNHDAMYWYRQDPGQGLRLIYYSQIVNDFQKGDIAEGYSVSREKKESFPLTVTSAQKNPTAFYLCASSIRGVAGLAPLLYNEQFFGPGTRLTVL.

As regards this clonotype: A single base separates this from a much larger clone, so it may be a read error. This chain joins TRBV12-3 or TRBV12-4 and TRBJ2-1; D may be TRBD1 or TRBD2 (5 bases each). The CDR3 sequence is 12 residues long. The V and J ends lost 3 bases and 10 bases respectively, with 10 bases between them. As DNA, the CDR3 is TGTGCCAGCAGTTTCGGGGCAGTGGAGCAGTTCTTC. As protein: CASSFGAVEQFF.

This chain connects TRBV20-1 to TRBJ2-2, with a weak D call TRBD1 (6 bases). This CDR3 comprises 14 residues. The germline CDR1 and CDR2 sequences are DFQATT and SNEGSKA (reference sequence). The germline V and J ends were trimmed by 3 bases and 0 bases, with 8 bases remaining between them. CDR3 protein: CSASRQANTGELFF. The CDR3 nucleotides read TGCAGTGCTAGTAGACAGGCGAACACCGGGGAGCTGTTTTTT.